Shown below are 20 T cell receptor beta chains from a single sample sequenced in a study of control samples from healthy donors and cancer patients. The protocol was immunoSEQ multiplex PCR, while the TCRdb copy is restricted to in-frame clones and leaves out a portion. Of approximately 150,000 clones detected, approximately 94% appear once; the ten largest clones hold about 1.4%. Sequences were obtained from blood. The receptors were sampled from a woman aged 18-29 years in good health.

The chain carries TRBV19 and TRBJ1-4; the match to TRBD1 covers 7 bases. In germline, CDR1 is LNHDA, CDR2 SQIVND (reference sequence). This CDR3 contains 15 residues. V trimming: 6 bases; J trimming: 5 bases; junction bases outside the gene matches: 9. The CDR3 nucleotides are TGTGCCAGTAGGGGCGGGACAGCCCGAAATGAAAAACTGTTTTTT. The encoded protein is CASRGGTARNEKLFF.

The J gene is TRBJ1-2, the V gene TRBV19, with D hard to call. The length of the CDR3 is 15 residues. Germline V gene lookup returns CDR1 LNHDA and CDR2 SQIVND (reference sequence). Trimming took off 6 bases at V and 8 bases at J, with 22 bases between the two ends. CDR3 sequence: CASRVRSQFTEGYTF. The CDR3 DNA follows: TGTGCCAGTAGGGTACGGTCACAGTTCACGGAGGGCTACACCTTC.

The rearrangement joins TRBV11-2 to TRBJ1-2; D ambiguous. Germline values: CDR1 SGHAT, CDR2 FQNNGV. The CDR3 has 14 amino acids. V dropped 1 base and J dropped 4 bases, with 10 bases sitting between them. Here the CDR3 reads CASSLGASVYGYTF. The DNA for the CDR3 is TGTGCCAGCAGCTTAGGGGCTTCGGTCTATGGCTACACCTTC.

V gene TRBV6-2 or TRBV6-3 combines with J gene TRBJ2-7; TRBD1 or TRBD2 may be the D gene (5 bases each). The CDR3 consists of 13 residues. V lost 2 bases and J lost 7, with 12 bases in between. Germline CDR1 is MNHEY and CDR2 is SVGEGT. The CDR3 DNA reads as TGTGCCAGCAGTTACCAGGGATGGGGGGAGCAGTACTTC. Translating it yields CASSYQGWGEQYF.

The J gene is TRBJ1-5, the V gene TRBV20-1; D ambiguous. Germline V gene lookup returns CDR1 DFQATT and CDR2 SNEGSKA (reference sequence). The CDR3 spans 13 residues. Between the trimmed V and J ends, which lost 3 bases and 5 bases, there was a span of 11 bases. The CDR3 is CSASSGGDQPQHF. The CDR3 nucleotides read TGCAGTGCTAGTTCTGGCGGAGATCAGCCCCAGCATTTT.

The V gene is TRBV6-5, the J gene TRBJ1-1, with D unresolved. The germline V and J ends were trimmed by 2 bases and 10 bases, with 11 bases remaining between them. This CDR3 contains 12 residues. The V gene's germline CDR1 is MNHEY and CDR2 SVGAGI. For the CDR3, the DNA is TGTGCCAGCAGTTACGCGGGTGAAAGAGCTTTCTTT. As protein: CASSYAGERAFF.

The rearrangement links TRBV2 to TRBJ2-1; TRBD2 matches at 7 bases. V trimming: 3 bases; J trimming: 4 bases; junction bases outside the gene matches: 6. The length of the CDR3 is 15 residues. Germline CDR1 and CDR2: SNHLY and FYNNEI. As DNA, the CDR3 is TGTGCCAGCAGTGAGGGCGGGAGAGGATACAATGAGCAGTTCTTC. This translates into CASSEGGRGYNEQFF.

The chain links TRBV7-9 to TRBJ1-2; TRBD1 might be the D (5 bases). The V and J ends lost 4 bases and 4 bases respectively, with 16 bases between them. Germline CDR1 and CDR2: SEHNR and FQNEAQ (reference sequence). The CDR3 extends over 15 amino acids. The CDR3 bases are TGTGCCAGCAGCTCGGGAAAAGGGGAAATCTATGGCTACACCTTC. This codes for CASSSGKGEIYGYTF.

The chain is built from TRBV7-2 and TRBJ1-1; D may be TRBD1 (5 bases). Germline loops: CDR1 SGHTA, CDR2 FQGNSA. The CDR3 loop spans 13 amino acids. Trimming cost V 5 bases and J 7 bases, with 14 bases left between them. CDR3: CASSTGRRGEAFF. CDR3 coding DNA: TGTGCCAGCAGCACCGGGCGGAGGGGTGAAGCTTTCTTT.

The V gene is TRBV19, the J gene TRBJ1-3; the D is unclear. The V gene's germline CDR1 is LNHDA and CDR2 SQIVND (reference sequence). V was cut by 6 bases and J by 3 bases, with 3 bases left in between. The CDR3 is 11 amino acids. The CDR3 here is CASRIGNTIYF. DNA for the CDR3: TGTGCCAGTAGAATTGGAAACACCATATATTTT.

This clone was picked up one time. The sample contains more than one DNA sequence encoding this CDR3. The chain recombines TRBV9 with TRBJ2-2; 8 bases line up with TRBD2. Trimming took 7 bases from V and 2 from J; bases not matched to a gene: 13. Germline CDR1 is SGDLS and CDR2 is YYNGEE. The CDR3 consists of 17 residues. The CDR3: CASSWGGRGDNTGELFF. CDR3 nucleotides: TGTGCCAGCTCTTGGGGAGGGCGGGGGGATAACACCGGGGAGCTGTTTTTT.

This rearrangement joins TRBV5-1 to TRBJ1-3; 7 positions match TRBD1. Germline assignment: CDR1 SGHRS and CDR2 YFSETQ. J gave up 2 bases and V 0 bases, and 11 bases lay outside the gene matches. CDR3 size: 18 residues. The CDR3 bases are TGCGCCAGCAGCTTGGACCCTCAGGGGGGGGTAACTGGAAACACCATATATTTT. As protein: CASSLDPQGGVTGNTIYF.

The chain combines TRBV12-3 or TRBV12-4 with TRBJ1-3, with D unclear. V gave up 3 bases and J gave up 5 bases, with 5 bases separating them. The CDR3 extends over 12 amino acids. CDR3 nucleotides: TGTGCCAGCAGTTTTGGGAGAAACACCATATATTTT. This gives the protein CASSFGRNTIYF.

The chain links TRBV19 to TRBJ1-1, with TRBD1 matching 9 bases. CDR3 length equals 15 residues. V was pared by 5 bases and J by 4 bases, with 8 bases of the junction left unmatched. The germline gives CDR1 LNHDA, CDR2 SQIVND (reference sequence). For the CDR3, the DNA is TGTGCCAGTAGTTCCCGGGACAGGGTTTCCACTGAAGCTTTCTTT. Translation gives CASSSRDRVSTEAFF. The whole variable domain, filled in from reference TRBV19 and TRBJ1-1, reads DGGITQSPKYLFRKEGQNVTLSCEQNLNHDAMYWYRQDPGQGLRLIYYSQIVNDFQKGDIAEGYSVSREKKESFPLTVTSAQKNPTAFYLCASSSRDRVSTEAFFGQGTRLTVV.

The V call is TRBV19, the J call TRBJ2-2, with D possibly matching TRBD1 (5 bases). The germline gives CDR1 LNHDA, CDR2 SQIVND (reference sequence). The CDR3 spans 14 residues. Trimming took 7 bases from V and 7 from J, leaving 16 bases between them. The CDR3 sequence: CASKKAQVIGELFF. DNA of the CDR3: TGTGCCAGTAAAAAGGCACAGGTGATCGGGGAGCTGTTTTTT.

The chain links TRBV20-1 to TRBJ1-1, with D unresolved. The CDR3 loop spans 11 amino acids. Trimming left V 3 bases short and J 3 bases short, with 5 bases between. In germline, CDR1 is DFQATT, CDR2 SNEGSKA (reference sequence). The CDR3 spells CSASPDTEAFF. CDR3 bases: TGCAGTGCTAGTCCGGACACTGAAGCTTTCTTT.

This clone was counted between two and nine times. The DNA of the CDR3 is TGTGCCAGCAGTTATGCAGGTACCAGATCCTACGAGCAGTACTTC. As protein: CASSYAGTRSYEQYF. The rearrangement joins TRBV28 to TRBJ2-7; no clear D. V was clipped by 4 bases and J by 1 base, with 14 bases between them. The germline V gene encodes CDR1 MDHEN and CDR2 SYDVKM. The CDR3 loop spans 15 amino acids.

This rearrangement joins TRBV7-8 to TRBJ1-1; D gene uncertain. Trimming shortened V by 2 bases and J by 2 bases, and 9 bases separated the two germline ends. Looked up from germline, CDR1 is SGHVS and CDR2 is FQNEAQ. The CDR3 is 14 amino acids. The CDR3 nucleotides read TGTGCCAGCAGCTTAACATACGCTAACACTGAAGCTTTCTTT. Protein sequence: CASSLTYANTEAFF.

The chain combines TRBV2 with TRBJ2-7; D assignment may be TRBD1 or TRBD2 (5 bases each). The CDR3 length is 14 residues. Trimming removed 6 bases at V and 2 bases at J, with 14 bases between. The germline gives CDR1 SNHLY, CDR2 FYNNEI. CDR3 amino acids: CASRVRDATYEQYF. The DNA for the CDR3 is TGTGCCAGCAGGGTCCGGGACGCCACCTACGAGCAGTACTTC.

The V call is TRBV9, the J call TRBJ1-2, with TRBD1 matching over 7 bases. V was clipped by 4 bases and J by 10 bases; unmatched bases: 7. Germline V gives CDR1 SGDLS, CDR2 YYNGEE. The CDR3 runs 12 residues. The chain's CDR3 is CASSLRDRHYTF. Written as DNA, the CDR3 is TGTGCCAGCAGCTTACGGGACAGACACTACACCTTC. Drawing the rest from reference TRBV9 and TRBJ1-2, the complete variable domain is DSGVTQTPKHLITATGQRVTLRCSPRSGDLSVYWYQQSLDQGLQFLIQYYNGEERAKGNILERFSAQQFPDLHSELNLSSLELGDSALYFCASSLRDRHYTFGSGTRLTVV.